Listed below are T cell receptor beta chains from one sample, sequenced in a study of low-dose radiotherapy and immunotherapy resistance in tumors. Using its own MiXCR run on the reads, TCRdb lists one record per CDR3 protein. Here the sample spans around 100,000 distinct CDR3 sequences, 20% being singletons. The sample here was PBMCs, taken after low-dose radiotherapy plus immunotherapy. Source of these receptors: a male donor with prostate cancer. CDR3s include the opening cysteine and the closing phenylalanine or tryptophan. Each record gives: J gene, D gene, clone size, V gene, CDR3 protein, CDR3 DNA. D genes are given only for firm matches. Size is omitted from some rows. Given values are once, few, many or a class for expanded clones.

TRBJ2-1 . . TRBV2 CASTSRGAYNEQFF TGTGCCAGCACTTCCCGGGGCGCCTACAATGAGCAGTTCTTC
TRBJ1-4 . many TRBV6-6 CASSYRGVEKLFF TGTGCCAGCAGTTACCGGGGGGTTGAAAAACTGTTTTTT
TRBJ2-2 TRBD2 many TRBV11-3 CASSPGLAGGPPGELFF TGTGCCAGCAGCCCGGGACTAGCGGGGGGGCCCCCCGGGGAGCTGTTTTTT
TRBJ2-7 TRBD1 many TRBV4-1 CASSQGTDRAYEQYF TGCGCCAGCAGCCAAGGAACAGACAGGGCCTACGAGCAGTACTTC
TRBJ1-1 . many TRBV29-1 CSVEGIQGHTEAFF TGCAGCGTTGAAGGTATACAGGGACACACTGAAGCTTTCTTT
TRBJ2-3 TRBD2 many TRBV5-6 CASSSPSGGITGDTQYF TGTGCCAGCAGCTCCCCGAGCGGGGGGATCACCGGAGATACGCAGTATTTT
TRBJ1-1 . many TRBV6-2/TRBV6-3 CASSDGTLQEAFF TGTGCCAGCAGTGACGGGACACTCCAGGAAGCTTTCTTT
TRBJ2-2 . . TRBV20-1 CSAKRGPGNTGELFF TGCAGTGCGAAGAGGGGCCCAGGGAACACCGGGGAGCTGTTTTTT
TRBJ1-4 . many TRBV7-2 CASRPSGGPHEKLFF TGTGCCAGCAGACCATCTGGGGGGCCCCATGAAAAACTGTTTTTT
TRBJ2-2 . many TRBV7-7 CASSPGLNTGELFF TGTGCTAGCAGCCCGGGACTTAACACCGGGGAGCTGTTTTTT
TRBJ1-1 . many TRBV9 CASSVQEGSEAFF TGTGCCAGCAGCGTACAAGAGGGGAGCGAAGCTTTCTTT
TRBJ2-1 TRBD2 many TRBV10-3 CAISDGTSGDLDEQFF TGTGCCATCAGTGATGGTACTAGCGGGGATTTGGATGAGCAGTTCTTC
TRBJ1-5 TRBD1 many TRBV15 CATSHRGLLNQPQHF TGTGCCACCAGTCACAGGGGTTTGCTCAATCAGCCCCAGCATTTT
TRBJ1-2 . . TRBV12-3/TRBV12-4 CASRTGSKRGYGYTF TGTGCCAGCAGAACAGGATCCAAGCGGGGCTATGGCTACACCTTC
TRBJ1-5 . many TRBV6-1 CASRQGYDQPQHF TGTGCCAGCAGACAGGGTTATGATCAGCCCCAGCATTTT
TRBJ2-3 . many TRBV7-2 CASSFRGLATDTQYF TGTGCCAGCAGCTTCCGGGGACTGGCCACAGATACGCAGTATTTT
TRBJ2-1 . . TRBV6-2/TRBV6-3 CASSIPPGGEQFF TGTGCCAGCAGTATCCCCCCCGGGGGAGAGCAGTTCTTC
TRBJ2-1 . many TRBV18 CASSPQVSDEQFF TGTGCCAGCTCCCCACAAGTCAGCGATGAGCAGTTCTTC
TRBJ2-3 TRBD1 many TRBV24-1 CATSAGTASTDTQYF TGTGCCACCAGTGCAGGGACAGCTAGCACAGATACGCAGTATTTT
TRBJ1-1 . few TRBV20-1 CSVSRDLNTEAFF TGCAGTGTCTCGCGGGACTTGAACACTGAAGCTTTCTTT
TRBJ2-3 . many TRBV7-2 CASSLVVFGGTDTQYF TGTGCCAGCAGCTTAGTTGTGTTCGGAGGCACAGATACGCAGTATTTT